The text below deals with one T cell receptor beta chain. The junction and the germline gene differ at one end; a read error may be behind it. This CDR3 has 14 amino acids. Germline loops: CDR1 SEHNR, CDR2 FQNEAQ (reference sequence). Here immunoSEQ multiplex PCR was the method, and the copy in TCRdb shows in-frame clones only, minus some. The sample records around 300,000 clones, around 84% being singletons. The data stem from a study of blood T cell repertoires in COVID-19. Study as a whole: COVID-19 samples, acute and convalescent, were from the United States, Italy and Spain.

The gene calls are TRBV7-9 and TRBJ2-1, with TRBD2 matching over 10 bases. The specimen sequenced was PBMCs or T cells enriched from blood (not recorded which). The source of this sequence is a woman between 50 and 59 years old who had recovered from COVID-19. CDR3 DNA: TGTGCCAGCAGCTTAGCCCTAGCGGGAGAAACCTTCCTCTTC. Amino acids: CASSLALAGETFLF. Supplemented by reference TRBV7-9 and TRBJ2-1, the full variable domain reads DTGVSQNPRHKITKRGQNVTFRCDPISEHNRLYWYRQTLGQGPEFLTYFQNEAQLEKSRLLSDRFSAERPKGSFSTLEIQRTEQGDSAMYLCASSLALAGETFLFGPGTRLTVL.